A single sample is the source of the 17 T cell receptor beta chains below, sequenced in a study of CD8+ T cells in alopecia areata. The time point denotes: mouse skin 6 weeks after grafting, around onset of hair loss. RNA was isolated and reverse transcribed to cDNA, the sequencing template. The method was immunoSEQ multiplex PCR; TCRdb's version includes in-frame clones alone and lacks a portion of them. This sample carries about 5,800 clones, none of them present only once. The sequencing used skin, collected at week 6. The origin of the receptors is a C3H/HeJ mouse with alopecia areata. The strain's MHC: H2-k.

This clone was picked up a small number of times. Gene names and germline match the mouse. The sequenced fragment ends 4 residues before the CDR3 boundary, so the rest is inferred from the germline J gene. The rearrangement joins TRBV13-2 to TRBJ2-4; D is perhaps TRBD1 (5 bases). Between the trimmed V and J ends, which lost 0 bases and 0 bases, there was a span of 8 bases. CDR1 and CDR2 (germline): NNHNN, SYGAGS (reference sequence). The CDR3 extends over 15 amino acids. CDR3 DNA, as far as it was read: TGTGCCAGCGGTGATGAGGGGAGGAGTCAAAAC. Amino acid sequence: CASGDEGRSQN. The full CDR3 protein reads CASGDEGRSQNTLYF.

The table lists this clone with a few counts. Gene labels here are mouse ones. The CDR3 is cut off 4 residues early in the read; its end comes from the germline J gene. This chain uses TRBV5 with TRBJ2-5, with a tentative D call TRBD2 (6 bases). The length of the CDR3 is 14 residues. The germline V gene has CDR1 LGHNA and CDR2 YNLKQL (reference sequence). The CDR3 spells CASSPNWVEDTQYF. CDR3 bases read: TGTGCCAGCAGCCCCAACTGGGTAGAAGAC.

A few counts support this clone. Gene names denote mouse genes. Read data end 4 residues before the CDR3 end; the end is taken from the germline J gene. This chain connects TRBV13-3 to TRBJ2-1; 14 bases agree with TRBD2. Per the germline V gene, CDR1 is NNHDY and CDR2 is SYVADS. The CDR3 length is 16 residues. V was clipped by 4 bases and J by 1 base; unmatched bases: 1. CDR3 residues: CASSRDWGGNYAEQFF. The DNA read from the CDR3 is TGTGCCAGCAGTCGGGACTGGGGGGGCAACTATGCT.

This clone has a handful of counts. Gene names follow the mouse nomenclature. The read stops 3 residues short of the end of the CDR3; the missing end is completed from the germline J gene. The chain combines TRBV1 with TRBJ1-6; TRBD1 might be the D (6 bases). TRBJ1-6 is an ORF; its function is uncertain. V lost 3 bases to trimming and J lost 7 bases, with 10 bases between them. CDR1 is NSQYPW and CDR2 is LRSPGD in the germline V gene (reference sequence). The CDR3 runs to 14 residues. The CDR3 loop reads CTCSALGQNSPLYF. Incomplete CDR3 DNA: TGCACCTGCAGTGCCCTCGGACAGAATTCGCCC.

This clone was observed a handful of times. All gene names here are mouse names. The CDR3 bases that were read are TGCACCTGCAGTGCAAACAGGGGTAGTCAAAAC. Protein: CTCSANRGSQN. The full CDR3 sequence reads CTCSANRGSQNTLYF. The V call is TRBV1, the J call TRBJ2-4; 7 nucleotides align to TRBD1. From the germline J gene comes the end of the CDR3, since the read stops 4 residues before it. This CDR3 has 15 residues. Germline V CDR1 and CDR2: NSQYPW, LRSPGD (reference sequence). J was trimmed by 0 bases and V by 2 bases; bases with no gene match: 2. Together with reference TRBV1 and TRBJ2-4, the CDR3 gives the full variable domain: VTLLEQNPRWRLVPRGQAVNLRCILKNSQYPWMSWYQQDLQKQLQWLFTLRSPGDKEVKSLPGADYLATRVTDTELRLQVANMSQGRTLYCTCSANRGSQNTLYFGAGTRLSVL.

A word on this clone: The genes and germline here are from mouse. Coverage ceases 4 residues before the CDR3 finishes, and the germline J gene fills in the end. The V gene is TRBV19, the J gene TRBJ1-2; 7 bases fit TRBD1. CDR3 size: 16 residues. With 0 bases clipped from V and 0 bases from J, the junction kept 5 bases outside the gene matches. From germline, CDR1 is FNHDT and CDR2 SITEND (reference sequence). This CDR3 is CASSIANRGPNSDYTF. Partial CDR3 DNA: TGTGCCAGCAGTATAGCTAACAGGGGCCCAAACTCC.

This clone was seen repeatedly, ten times or more. Each gene name is a mouse one. The read finishes 4 residues shy of the CDR3 end, and the germline J gene is used to complete it. V is TRBV19 and J is TRBJ1-2; 7 nucleotides align to TRBD1. Trimming at V came to 4 bases and at J to 0 bases, leaving 0 bases not matched to a gene. This CDR3 has 13 amino acids. Germline CDR1 reads FNHDT; CDR2 reads SITEND (reference sequence). The CDR3: CASSDRANSDYTF. CDR3 DNA (partial): TGTGCCAGCAGTGACAGGGCAAACTCC.

In regard to this clone: Gene names and germline refer to mouse. Sequencing ends 4 residues short of the CDR3 end; the germline J gene provides the rest. The chain couples TRBV29 to TRBJ1-1; 7 nucleotides match TRBD1. The trim removed 3 bases at V and 0 bases at J, leaving 4 bases unmatched. This CDR3 is built from 15 residues. Germline-derived CDR1 and CDR2 are MSHET and SYDVDS. CDR3 DNA, as far as it was read: TGTGCTAGCAGTTTCGGCGGGACAGCAAACACA. Translated: CASSFGGTANT. The entire CDR3 protein reads CASSFGGTANTEVFF.

This clone was recorded a few times. Gene names are mouse gene names. The CDR3 loop reads CASGDATTNSDYTF. The DNA read from the CDR3 is TGTGCCAGCGGTGATGCAACAACAAACTCC. The genes are TRBV13-2 and TRBJ1-2, with D uncertain. The observed sequence ends 4 residues before the CDR3 terminus, with the missing tail filled in from the germline J gene. The ends were cut back, 0 bases at V and 0 bases at J, with 6 bases in the middle. CDR3 length equals 14 residues. Germline V gives CDR1 NNHNN, CDR2 SYGAGS (reference sequence).

As regards this clone: Gene names follow the mouse nomenclature. The read ends 4 residues early relative to the CDR3; the germline J gene fills the gap. V gene TRBV3 combines with J gene TRBJ2-5, with 8 bases fitting TRBD2. Germline V CDR1 and CDR2: SNHLY, FYNGKV (reference sequence). This CDR3 is built from 14 residues. V trimming: 5 bases; J trimming: 3 bases; junction bases outside the gene matches: 4. The CDR3 here is CASSNRDWQDTQYF. The sequenced part of the CDR3 DNA is TGTGCCAGCAGCAACCGGGACTGGCAAGAC.

This clone was observed many times. Gene names are the mouse ones. The sequence runs out 4 residues before the end of the CDR3; the remainder is reconstructed from the germline J gene. This chain joins TRBV5 and TRBJ2-7; 8 bases are shared with TRBD2. The CDR3 has 16 amino acids. The germline V gene encodes CDR1 LGHNA and CDR2 YNLKQL (reference sequence). The V gene end was trimmed by 0 bases and the J gene end by 0 bases; junction bases not matched to a gene: 4. Incomplete CDR3 DNA: TGTGCCAGCAGCCAAGATCGGGGGGGCCACTCCTAT. It codes for CASSQDRGGHSY. The complete CDR3 reads CASSQDRGGHSYEQYF.

This clone was seen only a few times. Mouse names are used for the genes. The read gets to within 4 residues of the CDR3 end, and the germline J gene fills in the rest. The J gene is TRBJ2-3, the V gene TRBV13-2; weak D call: TRBD1 (6 bases). Trimming stripped 0 bases from V and 2 bases from J, with 7 bases between. Germline values: CDR1 NNHNN, CDR2 SYGAGS (reference sequence). The CDR3 sequence is 14 residues long. CDR3 loop: CASGDAGVAETLYF. CDR3 DNA (partial): TGTGCCAGCGGTGATGCAGGGGTTGCAGAA.

This clone appeared a few times. All gene names here are mouse names. The CDR3 end falls 3 residues outside the read, so it is completed with the germline J gene. The chain combines TRBV29 with TRBJ1-6; 12 nucleotides match TRBD1. TRBJ1-6 is designated an ORF whose function remains uncertain. The ends lost 5 bases at V and 7 bases at J; junction bases unmatched: 9. This CDR3 spans 17 amino acids. Germline values: CDR1 MSHET, CDR2 SYDVDS. CDR3 loop: CASSPRDRGRGNSPLYF. Incomplete CDR3 DNA: TGTGCTAGCAGTCCCCGGGACAGGGGGCGGGGGAATTCGCCC.

The sample holds a few counts of this clone. The germline and genes are mouse ones. The read comes to an end 4 residues before the CDR3 does, leaving the germline J gene to fill in the end. The rearrangement joins TRBV19 to TRBJ2-5; no definite D call. The V gene lost 2 bases and the J gene lost 0 bases, with 4 bases spanning the gap. The length of the CDR3 is 13 residues. CDR1 is FNHDT and CDR2 is SITEND in the germline V gene (reference sequence). The CDR3 bases that were read are TGTGCCAGCAGTATCATTAACCAAGAC. Protein: CASSIINQD. The full CDR3 protein reads CASSIINQDTQYF. The full variable domain, with the rest looked up from reference TRBV19 and TRBJ2-5, is GGIITQTPKFLIGQEGQKLTLKCQQNFNHDTMYWYRQDSGKGLRLIYYSITENDLQKGDLSEGYDASREKKSSFSLTVTSAQKNEMAVFLCASSIINQDTQYFGPGTRLLVL.

Concerning this clone itself: Mouse germline and gene names are used. The read ends 4 residues before the CDR3 terminus; that terminus is restored from the germline J gene. The chain joins TRBV2 to TRBJ2-1; 7 nucleotides line up with TRBD1. V lost 0 bases and J lost 3; bases outside the gene matches: 2. The CDR3 consists of 15 residues. Germline CDR1 reads LGHNA; CDR2 reads YSYQKL. The sequenced CDR3 bases are TGTGCCAGCAGCCAAGATTCAGGGGGCTATGCT. Translated, it gives CASSQDSGGYA. The full CDR3 is CASSQDSGGYAEQFF.

This clone was observed at least ten times. Germline and genes here are mouse. The sequence runs out 4 residues before the end of the CDR3; the remainder is reconstructed from the germline J gene. J is TRBJ2-1 and V is TRBV5; TRBD2 might be the D (5 bases). The V gene's germline CDR1 is LGHNA and CDR2 YNLKQL (reference sequence). V was pared by 0 bases and J by 0 bases, with 9 bases between. This CDR3 has 16 residues. The part of the CDR3 DNA that was read is TGTGCCAGCAGCCAAGAGGGTGGGGTTAACTATGCT. The encoded protein is CASSQEGGVNYA. The complete CDR3 sequence is CASSQEGGVNYAEQFF.

In this sample, this clone turned up many times. Genes and germline are mouse. The read terminates 4 residues before the CDR3 end, so the remaining end is supplied by the germline J gene. The chain combines TRBV1 with TRBJ1-2, with 9 bases identical to TRBD1. J lost 3 bases, V lost 4 bases, and 0 bases had no gene match. Per the germline V gene, CDR1 is NSQYPW and CDR2 is LRSPGD (reference sequence). The CDR3 totals 13 residues. The DNA read from the CDR3 is TGCACCTGCAGTGGACAGGGGGACTCC. This codes for CTCSGQGDS. The complete CDR3 sequence is CTCSGQGDSDYTF. Drawing the rest from reference TRBV1 and TRBJ1-2, the complete variable domain is VTLLEQNPRWRLVPRGQAVNLRCILKNSQYPWMSWYQQDLQKQLQWLFTLRSPGDKEVKSLPGADYLATRVTDTELRLQVANMSQGRTLYCTCSGQGDSDYTFGSGTRLLVI.